The subject of this entry is one TCR beta chain. This clonotype was seen repeatedly, ten times or more. Its antigen is still unknown. One base away there is no much larger clone; base qualities are not given. From cysteine to phenylalanine, the CDR3 is 13 amino acids long. The read is trimmed to its CDR3 DNA, 39 bases read in frame from base 1. Trimming takes 6 bases from V and 4 bases from J, and the germline ends sit 11 bases apart. This sample was taken from a study of T-cell reconstitution after alpha-beta-depleted transplantation in children (dated by TCRdb to the mid-2010s). Notes on the research overall: Using TCR repertoire profiling, the study followed T-cell immune reconstitution in a quantitative way in children after TCRalphabeta/CD19-depleted allogeneic hematopoietic cell transplantation.

Libraries were built with PCR. Reads for this sample came from an Illumina HiSeq 2500. To normalize quantification of the TCRbeta repertoire, the TCR libraries were built with molecular barcoding that relied on unique molecular identifiers. The raw public reads went through TCRdb reprocessing: fastp at Q25, MiXCR clone calling, in-frame beta chains kept. Under each unique CDR3 protein, matching rows form one entry showing the most common genes and DNA. Present in this sample are roughly 190,000 distinct CDR3 sequences, about 15% of which were seen just once. In total, the top ten clones hold about 13% of the sample.

This TCR was sampled from a human donor who donated a stem cell graft to a child with acute lymphoblastic leukemia. Recombination connected TRBV12-3 or TRBV12-4 to TRBJ2-3; TRBD2 could be the D gene, as 6 bases match. The starting material was PBMCs from the stem cell graft donor, obtained from the stem cell graft. This receptor has the CDR3 CASRTGAADTQYF. The sequenced DNA: TGTGCCAGCAGAACGGGAGCCGCAGATACGCAGTATTTT.